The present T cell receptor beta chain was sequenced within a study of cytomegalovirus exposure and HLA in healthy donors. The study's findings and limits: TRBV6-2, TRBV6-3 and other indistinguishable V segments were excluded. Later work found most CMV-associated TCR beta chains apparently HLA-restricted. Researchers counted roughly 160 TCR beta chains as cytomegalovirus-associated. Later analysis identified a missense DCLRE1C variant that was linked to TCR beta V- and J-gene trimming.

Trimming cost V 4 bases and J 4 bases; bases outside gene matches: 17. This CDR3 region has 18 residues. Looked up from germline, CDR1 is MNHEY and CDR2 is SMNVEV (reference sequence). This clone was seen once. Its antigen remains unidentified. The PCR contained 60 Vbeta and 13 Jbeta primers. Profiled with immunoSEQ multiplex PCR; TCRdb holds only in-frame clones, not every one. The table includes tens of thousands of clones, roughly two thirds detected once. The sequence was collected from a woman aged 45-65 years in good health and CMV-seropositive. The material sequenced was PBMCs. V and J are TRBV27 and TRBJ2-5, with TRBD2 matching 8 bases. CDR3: CASSYPTGGRPPRETQYF. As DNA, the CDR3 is TGTGCCAGCAGTTACCCCACGGGAGGGAGGCCGCCCCGAGAGACCCAGTACTTC.